A selection of T cell receptor beta chains follows, all from one sample in a study of blood T cell repertoires in COVID-19. Produced via immunoSEQ multiplex PCR; TCRdb's table is partial and in-frame only. The data contain some 220,000 clones, 82% of them seen just once; the ten biggest clones take up approximately 5%. Sequenced material: peripheral blood. The receptors were gathered from a woman aged 70 to 79 with COVID-19, enrolled during active disease. Both conserved end residues are part of each CDR3. Fields, in order: V gene, D gene, J gene, clone size, CDR3 protein, CDR3 DNA. The D gene is left open where the match is weak. A clone size is listed for some rows: how often the clone was seen (once, few, many), or a class if it is expanded.

V gene: TRBV30
D gene: TRBD1
J gene: TRBJ2-6
clone size: -
CDR3 protein: CACTTGDGANVLTF
CDR3 DNA: TGTGCCTGCACGACAGGGGACGGGGCCAACGTCCTGACTTTC

V gene: TRBV12-2
D gene: -
J gene: TRBJ2-7
clone size: -
CDR3 protein: CASRLGTGDEQYF
CDR3 DNA: TGTGCAAGTCGCTTAGGGACAGGGGACGAGCAGTACTTC

V gene: TRBV6-5
D gene: TRBD2
J gene: TRBJ2-5
clone size: many
CDR3 protein: CASSSEAGIRETQYF
CDR3 DNA: TGTGCCAGCAGTTCCGAAGCGGGAATAAGGGAGACCCAGTACTTC

V gene: TRBV18
D gene: TRBD2
J gene: TRBJ2-1
clone size: -
CDR3 protein: CASSPPASGSSNEQFF
CDR3 DNA: TGTGCCAGCTCCCCCCCTGCTAGCGGGAGTTCCAATGAGCAGTTCTTC

V gene: TRBV3-1/TRBV3-2
D gene: TRBD2
J gene: TRBJ2-7
clone size: few
CDR3 protein: CASSQGVPSGISTKQYF
CDR3 DNA: TGTGCCAGCAGCCAAGGGGTACCTAGCGGAATTTCTACGAAGCAGTACTTC

V gene: TRBV6-2/TRBV6-3
D gene: TRBD2
J gene: TRBJ2-3
clone size: -
CDR3 protein: CASSYSIRLAGTDTQYF
CDR3 DNA: TGTGCCAGCAGTTACTCGATACGACTAGCGGGCACAGATACGCAGTATTTT

V gene: TRBV5-5
D gene: TRBD2
J gene: TRBJ2-1
clone size: -
CDR3 protein: CASSSPGTSVYNEQFF
CDR3 DNA: TGTGCCAGCAGCTCACCGGGGACTAGCGTATACAATGAGCAGTTCTTC

V gene: TRBV11-2
D gene: TRBD2
J gene: TRBJ2-1
clone size: -
CDR3 protein: CASSLGLAEYNEQFF
CDR3 DNA: TGTGCCAGCAGCTTAGGACTAGCCGAGTACAATGAGCAGTTCTTC

V gene: TRBV7-2
D gene: TRBD1
J gene: TRBJ1-1
clone size: -
CDR3 protein: CASSLETGRRTEAFF
CDR3 DNA: TGTGCCAGCAGCCTAGAGACAGGGCGTAGGACTGAAGCTTTCTTT

V gene: TRBV28
D gene: TRBD1
J gene: TRBJ2-7
clone size: -
CDR3 protein: CASSSSGTGLREQYF
CDR3 DNA: TGTGCCAGCAGTTCTTCCGGGACAGGGTTGAGGGAGCAGTACTTC

V gene: TRBV5-1
D gene: -
J gene: TRBJ1-1
clone size: once
CDR3 protein: CASKQIWDTEAFF
CDR3 DNA: TGCGCCAGCAAACAGATATGGGACACTGAAGCTTTCTTT

V gene: TRBV25-1
D gene: -
J gene: TRBJ1-4
clone size: -
CDR3 protein: CASSVSGGGEKLFF
CDR3 DNA: TGTGCCAGCAGTGTGTCCGGGGGGGGCGAAAAACTGTTTTTT

V gene: TRBV3-1/TRBV3-2
D gene: TRBD1
J gene: TRBJ1-1
clone size: -
CDR3 protein: CASSQGDRDTEAFF
CDR3 DNA: TGTGCCAGCAGCCAAGGGGACAGAGACACTGAAGCTTTCTTT

V gene: TRBV25-1
D gene: -
J gene: TRBJ1-2
clone size: -
CDR3 protein: CASSDQGRNYGYTF
CDR3 DNA: TGTGCCAGCAGTGACCAGGGGCGAAACTATGGCTACACCTTC

V gene: TRBV6-1
D gene: -
J gene: TRBJ1-1
clone size: -
CDR3 protein: CASSEEPGIEAFF
CDR3 DNA: TGTGCCAGCAGTGAAGAGCCAGGGATTGAAGCTTTCTTT

V gene: TRBV10-3
D gene: -
J gene: TRBJ1-5
clone size: -
CDR3 protein: CAISERGGIQPQHF
CDR3 DNA: TGTGCCATCAGTGAGCGTGGAGGGATCCAGCCCCAGCATTTT

V gene: TRBV2
D gene: -
J gene: TRBJ2-2
clone size: once
CDR3 protein: CASSRQTPTNTGELFF
CDR3 DNA: TGTGCCAGCAGTAGACAGACCCCGACCAACACCGGGGAGCTGTTTTTT

V gene: TRBV24-1
D gene: TRBD2
J gene: TRBJ2-3
clone size: -
CDR3 protein: CATSDPGRGRADTQYF
CDR3 DNA: TGTGCCACCAGTGACCCCGGGAGGGGCCGCGCAGATACGCAGTATTTT

V gene: TRBV10-2
D gene: -
J gene: TRBJ2-1
clone size: -
CDR3 protein: CASSESGGKLYNEQFF
CDR3 DNA: TGCGCCAGCAGTGAGTCTGGCGGGAAACTCTACAATGAGCAGTTCTTC

V gene: TRBV7-2
D gene: -
J gene: TRBJ1-1
clone size: few
CDR3 protein: CASSSGSLGRGGSAFF
CDR3 DNA: TGTGCCAGCAGCTCGGGAAGTCTGGGCAGGGGCGGTTCAGCTTTCTTT

V gene: TRBV7-8
D gene: -
J gene: TRBJ2-3
clone size: -
CDR3 protein: CASSITWSTDTQYF
CDR3 DNA: TGTGCCAGCAGCATAACTTGGAGCACAGATACGCAGTATTTT

V gene: TRBV6-1
D gene: -
J gene: TRBJ1-5
clone size: once
CDR3 protein: CASKQQGLQPQHF
CDR3 DNA: TGTGCCAGCAAACAACAGGGCCTACAGCCCCAGCATTTT

V gene: TRBV19
D gene: -
J gene: TRBJ2-7
clone size: -
CDR3 protein: CASSMARGAYEQYF
CDR3 DNA: TGTGCCAGTAGTATGGCTAGGGGCGCCTACGAGCAGTACTTC

V gene: TRBV9
D gene: -
J gene: TRBJ1-3
clone size: -
CDR3 protein: CASSVGEAYSGNTIYF
CDR3 DNA: TGTGCCAGCAGCGTAGGCGAGGCCTACTCTGGAAACACCATATATTTT

V gene: TRBV29-1
D gene: TRBD1
J gene: TRBJ1-2
clone size: -
CDR3 protein: CSAAGQGLDGYTF
CDR3 DNA: TGCAGCGCCGCGGGACAGGGGCTCGATGGCTACACCTTC

V gene: TRBV6-5
D gene: TRBD2
J gene: TRBJ2-1
clone size: few
CDR3 protein: CASSPGLAGSEQFF
CDR3 DNA: TGTGCCAGCAGCCCGGGACTAGCGGGATCGGAGCAGTTCTTC

V gene: TRBV6-5
D gene: -
J gene: TRBJ2-5
clone size: -
CDR3 protein: CASSYSRGRGQETQYF
CDR3 DNA: TGTGCCAGCAGTTACTCCAGGGGACGGGGACAAGAGACCCAGTACTTC

V gene: TRBV5-1
D gene: -
J gene: TRBJ2-1
clone size: -
CDR3 protein: CASSLPTNEQFF
CDR3 DNA: TGCGCCAGCAGCTTGCCTACCAATGAGCAGTTCTTC

V gene: TRBV20-1
D gene: -
J gene: TRBJ2-6
clone size: few
CDR3 protein: CSASGSRRGNSGANVLTF
CDR3 DNA: TGCAGTGCTAGTGGGAGCCGTCGAGGAAACTCTGGGGCCAACGTCCTGACTTTC

V gene: TRBV11-2
D gene: -
J gene: TRBJ1-2
clone size: -
CDR3 protein: CASSSGLYGYTF
CDR3 DNA: TGTGCCAGCAGCTCGGGACTTTATGGCTACACCTTC

V gene: TRBV6-2/TRBV6-3
D gene: TRBD2
J gene: TRBJ2-1
clone size: -
CDR3 protein: CASSLAGGPYEQFF
CDR3 DNA: TGTGCCAGCAGTTTAGCGGGAGGGCCCTATGAGCAGTTCTTC

V gene: TRBV30
D gene: TRBD1
J gene: TRBJ1-6
clone size: -
CDR3 protein: CAWNIRGYDYNSPLHF
CDR3 DNA: TGTGCCTGGAATATCAGGGGGTATGATTATAATTCACCCCTCCACTTT

V gene: TRBV27
D gene: TRBD1
J gene: TRBJ1-2
clone size: once
CDR3 protein: CASKRTGDYGYTF
CDR3 DNA: TGTGCCAGCAAGAGGACAGGGGACTATGGCTACACCTTC

V gene: TRBV27
D gene: -
J gene: TRBJ2-7
clone size: few
CDR3 protein: CASSRDRMSSYEQYF
CDR3 DNA: TGTGCCAGCAGTCGTGACAGGATGAGCTCCTACGAGCAGTACTTC

V gene: TRBV28
D gene: -
J gene: TRBJ1-2
clone size: -
CDR3 protein: CASSYGGVGHGYGYTF
CDR3 DNA: TGTGCCAGCAGTTACGGTGGGGTGGGGCACGGCTATGGCTACACCTTC

V gene: TRBV19
D gene: TRBD2
J gene: TRBJ2-1
clone size: -
CDR3 protein: CASSILAGGAEQFF
CDR3 DNA: TGTGCCAGTAGTATACTAGCGGGTGGGGCTGAGCAGTTCTTC

V gene: TRBV3-1/TRBV3-2
D gene: TRBD2
J gene: TRBJ2-7
clone size: -
CDR3 protein: CASSPAYSGSVSYEQYF
CDR3 DNA: TGTGCCAGCAGCCCAGCCTATAGCGGGAGCGTATCCTACGAGCAGTACTTC

V gene: TRBV30
D gene: -
J gene: TRBJ1-4
clone size: -
CDR3 protein: CAWRPGKEKLFF
CDR3 DNA: TGTGCCTGGCGGCCGGGGAAAGAAAAACTGTTTTTT

V gene: TRBV5-6
D gene: TRBD1
J gene: TRBJ1-6
clone size: few
CDR3 protein: CASSSDRDSPLHF
CDR3 DNA: TGTGCCAGCAGCTCCGACAGGGATTCACCCCTCCACTTT

V gene: TRBV24-1
D gene: -
J gene: TRBJ2-2
clone size: once
CDR3 protein: CATGDSLHTGELFF
CDR3 DNA: TGTGCCACCGGAGACAGCCTCCACACCGGGGAGCTGTTTTTT

V gene: TRBV12-3/TRBV12-4
D gene: -
J gene: TRBJ2-7
clone size: once
CDR3 protein: CASSQDRAGEQYF
CDR3 DNA: TGTGCCAGCAGTCAAGACCGGGCGGGGGAGCAGTACTTC

V gene: TRBV29-1
D gene: -
J gene: TRBJ1-1
clone size: once
CDR3 protein: CSVVRDTEAFF
CDR3 DNA: TGCAGCGTTGTTCGGGACACTGAAGCTTTCTTT

V gene: TRBV5-1
D gene: -
J gene: TRBJ2-3
clone size: few
CDR3 protein: CASSSGQEGTDTQYF
CDR3 DNA: TGCGCCAGCAGCTCCGGGCAGGAGGGCACAGATACGCAGTATTTT

V gene: TRBV19
D gene: -
J gene: TRBJ2-3
clone size: -
CDR3 protein: CASSIRLTSDTQYF
CDR3 DNA: TGTGCCAGTAGTATTAGACTAACTTCAGATACGCAGTATTTT

V gene: TRBV24-1
D gene: TRBD2
J gene: TRBJ2-1
clone size: -
CDR3 protein: CATSDHGQGSSGRVNEQFF
CDR3 DNA: TGTGCCACCAGTGACCACGGACAGGGTTCCAGCGGGAGGGTCAATGAGCAGTTCTTC

V gene: TRBV9
D gene: TRBD2
J gene: TRBJ2-2
clone size: -
CDR3 protein: CASSVQGGGLGTGELFF
CDR3 DNA: TGTGCCAGCAGCGTTCAAGGCGGGGGGCTGGGCACCGGGGAGCTGTTTTTT

V gene: TRBV7-2
D gene: -
J gene: TRBJ2-7
clone size: few
CDR3 protein: CASSLPGSYEQYF
CDR3 DNA: TGTGCCAGCAGCCTCCCGGGGTCTTACGAGCAGTACTTC

V gene: TRBV19
D gene: TRBD2
J gene: TRBJ2-3
clone size: -
CDR3 protein: CASRSGTSGATQYF
CDR3 DNA: TGTGCCAGTAGGTCCGGGACTAGCGGTGCTACGCAGTATTTT

V gene: TRBV7-8
D gene: TRBD1
J gene: TRBJ2-7
clone size: -
CDR3 protein: CASSFGQGLEQYF
CDR3 DNA: TGTGCCAGCAGCTTTGGACAGGGGCTCGAGCAGTACTTC

V gene: TRBV7-2
D gene: -
J gene: TRBJ2-1
clone size: -
CDR3 protein: CASSNPGVAYNNEQFF
CDR3 DNA: TGTGCCAGCAGCAACCCCGGGGTCGCTTATAATAATGAGCAGTTCTTC

V gene: TRBV9
D gene: TRBD1
J gene: TRBJ1-2
clone size: -
CDR3 protein: CASSLKSQGMGYTF
CDR3 DNA: TGTGCCAGCAGCTTAAAGTCACAGGGGATGGGCTACACCTTC

V gene: TRBV11-2
D gene: -
J gene: TRBJ1-1
clone size: -
CDR3 protein: CASSSLLNTEAFF
CDR3 DNA: TGTGCCAGCAGCTCTTTATTGAACACTGAAGCTTTCTTT

V gene: TRBV6-5
D gene: -
J gene: TRBJ2-7
clone size: -
CDR3 protein: CASSPWQVRSYEQYF
CDR3 DNA: TGTGCCAGCAGTCCCTGGCAGGTTAGATCCTACGAGCAGTACTTC

V gene: TRBV7-2
D gene: -
J gene: TRBJ2-3
clone size: -
CDR3 protein: CASSLVRLSTDTQYF
CDR3 DNA: TGTGCCAGCAGCTTAGTACGACTAAGCACAGATACGCAGTATTTT

V gene: TRBV3-1/TRBV3-2
D gene: -
J gene: TRBJ1-2
clone size: -
CDR3 protein: CASSQEAPGAGGYTF
CDR3 DNA: TGTGCCAGCAGCCAAGAAGCCCCAGGGGCAGGCGGCTACACCTTC

V gene: TRBV25-1
D gene: TRBD1
J gene: TRBJ2-5
clone size: -
CDR3 protein: CASTDRGNGETQYF
CDR3 DNA: TGTGCCAGCACAGACAGGGGGAATGGAGAGACCCAGTACTTC

V gene: TRBV7-2
D gene: TRBD2
J gene: TRBJ2-1
clone size: -
CDR3 protein: CASSLGGLTSGTWYNEQFF
CDR3 DNA: TGTGCCAGCAGCTTAGGAGGTCTAACTAGCGGGACTTGGTACAATGAGCAGTTCTTC

V gene: TRBV19
D gene: -
J gene: TRBJ2-1
clone size: -
CDR3 protein: CASGQSNEQFF
CDR3 DNA: TGTGCCAGCGGACAGAGTAATGAGCAGTTCTTC